The TCR beta chain under discussion was sequenced for a study of T cell responses to AZD1222 COVID-19 vaccine. Study findings and constraints: Clonal diversity was possibly underestimated, and the donors were mostly white British, with more females. The number of AZD1222 recipients seropositive at baseline was only 5 to 7.

The assay was immunoSEQ multiplex PCR, and TCRdb's table has in-frame clones only and misses some. The table includes around 99,000 clones, approximately 91% detected once. Details on this clone: Its antigen is still unknown.

CDR3 length equals 16 residues. Per the germline V gene, CDR1 is KGHSH and CDR2 is LQKENI. The trim removed 0 bases at V and 0 bases at J, leaving 3 bases unmatched. The chain combines TRBV18 with TRBJ2-7; 9 positions agree with TRBD2. The source is an adult in good health. The sequencing used peripheral blood, collected on day 0 of AZD1222 vaccination. DNA of the CDR3: TGTGCCAGCTCACCACCGGGACTAGCCCCCTCCTACGAGCAGTACTTC. Translation gives CASSPPGLAPSYEQYF.